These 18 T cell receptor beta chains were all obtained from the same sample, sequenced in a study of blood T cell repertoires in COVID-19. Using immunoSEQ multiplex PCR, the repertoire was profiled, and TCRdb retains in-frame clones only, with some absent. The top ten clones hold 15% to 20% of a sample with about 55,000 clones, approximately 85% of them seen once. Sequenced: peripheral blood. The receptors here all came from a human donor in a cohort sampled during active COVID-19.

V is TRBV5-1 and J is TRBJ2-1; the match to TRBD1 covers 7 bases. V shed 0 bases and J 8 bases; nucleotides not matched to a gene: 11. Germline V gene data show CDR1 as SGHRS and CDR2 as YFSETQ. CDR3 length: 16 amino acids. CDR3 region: CASSLGRQGLGDEQFF. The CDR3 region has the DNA TGCGCCAGCAGCTTGGGCCGACAGGGCCTGGGCGATGAGCAGTTCTTC.

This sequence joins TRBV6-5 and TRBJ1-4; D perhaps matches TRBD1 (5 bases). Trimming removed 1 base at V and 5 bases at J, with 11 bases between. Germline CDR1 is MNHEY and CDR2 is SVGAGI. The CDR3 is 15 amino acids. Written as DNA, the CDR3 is TGTGCCAGCAGTTACTTCACAGGCCCCAATGAAAAACTGTTTTTT. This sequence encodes CASSYFTGPNEKLFF.

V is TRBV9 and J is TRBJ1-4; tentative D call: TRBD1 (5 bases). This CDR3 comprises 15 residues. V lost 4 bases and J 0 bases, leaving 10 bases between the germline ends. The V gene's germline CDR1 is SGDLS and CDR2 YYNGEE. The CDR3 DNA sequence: TGTGCCAGCAGCCCCCGGGACTCAACTAATGAAAAACTGTTTTTT. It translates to CASSPRDSTNEKLFF.

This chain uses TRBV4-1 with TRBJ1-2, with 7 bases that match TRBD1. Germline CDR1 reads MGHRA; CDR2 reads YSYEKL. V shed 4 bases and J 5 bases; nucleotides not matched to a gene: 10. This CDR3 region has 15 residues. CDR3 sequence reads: CASSPHDRVEYGYTF. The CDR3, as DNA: TGCGCCAGCAGCCCCCACGACAGGGTAGAATATGGCTACACCTTC.

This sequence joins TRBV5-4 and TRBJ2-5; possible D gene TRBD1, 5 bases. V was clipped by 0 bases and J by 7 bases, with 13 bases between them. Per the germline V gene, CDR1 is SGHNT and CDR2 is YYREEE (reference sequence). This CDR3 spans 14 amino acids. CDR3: CASSLEWGQVTQYF. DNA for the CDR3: TGTGCCAGCAGCTTGGAGTGGGGCCAGGTGACCCAGTACTTC.

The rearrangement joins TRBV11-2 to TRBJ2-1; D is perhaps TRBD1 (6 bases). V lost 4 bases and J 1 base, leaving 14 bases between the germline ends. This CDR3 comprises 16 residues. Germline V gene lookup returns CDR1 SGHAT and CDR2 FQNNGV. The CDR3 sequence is CASSSGVLESYNEQFF. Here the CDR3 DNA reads TGTGCCAGCAGCTCAGGGGTCCTAGAGTCCTACAATGAGCAGTTCTTC.

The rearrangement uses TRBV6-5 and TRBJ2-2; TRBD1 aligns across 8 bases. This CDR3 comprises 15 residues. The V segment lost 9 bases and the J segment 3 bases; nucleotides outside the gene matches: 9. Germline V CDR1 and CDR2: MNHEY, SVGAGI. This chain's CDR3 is CASLTGALYTGELFF. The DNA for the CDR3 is TGTGCCAGTCTGACAGGGGCCCTGTACACCGGGGAGCTGTTTTTT.

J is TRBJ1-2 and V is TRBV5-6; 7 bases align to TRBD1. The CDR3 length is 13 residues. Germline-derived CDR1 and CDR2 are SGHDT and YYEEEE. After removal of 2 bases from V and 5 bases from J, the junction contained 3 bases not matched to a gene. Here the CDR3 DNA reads TGTGCCAGCAGCTTCACAGGGGAATATGGCTACACCTTC. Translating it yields CASSFTGEYGYTF.

The CDR3 coding sequence is TGTGCCAGCATTCCACAGGGGATTTTCTACGAGCAGTACTTC. Translated, it gives CASIPQGIFYEQYF. This chain joins TRBV6-5 and TRBJ2-7, with TRBD1 matching 7 bases. The junction had 9 bases not matched to a gene; V was cut back by 7 bases and J by 3 bases. This CDR3 has 14 amino acids. Germline values: CDR1 MNHEY, CDR2 SVGAGI.

The CDR3 bases are TGTGCCAGCAGCTTGGCACCGGGACAGGGGGCCTTCGGCCCTGAAGCTTTCTTT. Its protein is CASSLAPGQGAFGPEAFF. This sequence joins TRBV5-5 and TRBJ1-1; 12 positions match TRBD1. Trimming removed 0 bases from V and 6 bases from J; junction bases left unmatched: 12. The CDR3 runs 18 residues. The germline V gene encodes CDR1 SGHKS and CDR2 YYEKEE (reference sequence).

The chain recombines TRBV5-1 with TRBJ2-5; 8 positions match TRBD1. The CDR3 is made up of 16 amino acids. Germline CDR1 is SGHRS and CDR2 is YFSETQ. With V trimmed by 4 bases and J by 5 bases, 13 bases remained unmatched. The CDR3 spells CASSPRGPGRGETQYF. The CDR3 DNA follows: TGCGCCAGCAGCCCCAGGGGGCCGGGCCGGGGGGAGACCCAGTACTTC.

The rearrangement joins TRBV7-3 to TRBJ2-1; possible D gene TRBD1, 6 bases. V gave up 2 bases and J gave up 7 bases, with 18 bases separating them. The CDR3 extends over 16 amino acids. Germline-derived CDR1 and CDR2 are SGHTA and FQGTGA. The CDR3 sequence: CASSLGQTLYGNEQFF. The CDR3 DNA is TGTGCCAGCAGCTTAGGACAGACCCTCTATGGGAATGAGCAGTTCTTC. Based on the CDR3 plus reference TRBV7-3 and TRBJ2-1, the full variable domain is GAGVSQTPSNKVTEKGKYVELRCDPISGHTALYWYRQSLGQGPEFLIYFQGTGAADDSGLPNDRFFAVRPEGSVSTLKIQRTERGDSAVYLCASSLGQTLYGNEQFFGPGTRLTVL.

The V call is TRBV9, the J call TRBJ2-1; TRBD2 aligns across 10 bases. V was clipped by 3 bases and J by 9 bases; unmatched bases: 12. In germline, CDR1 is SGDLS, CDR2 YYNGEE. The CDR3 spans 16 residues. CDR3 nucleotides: TGTGCCAGCAGCGATAGGGGTCTAGCGGGAGATAGTGAGCAGTTCTTC. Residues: CASSDRGLAGDSEQFF.

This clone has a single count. The CDR3 region has the DNA TGTGCCAGCTCACCAGGGACACCGAACTCTGGAAACACCATATATTTT. This codes for CASSPGTPNSGNTIYF. The V and J genes are TRBV18 and TRBJ1-3, with D possibly matching TRBD1 (6 bases). From germline, CDR1 is KGHSH and CDR2 LQKENI. The CDR3 sequence is 16 residues long. Trimming took 2 bases from V and 0 from J, leaving 11 bases between them.

The CDR3 loop is CASTSGAGGQDTQYF. CDR3 DNA: TGCGCCAGCACCTCTGGGGCGGGGGGGCAAGATACGCAGTATTTT. V usage is TRBV5-1 and J usage is TRBJ2-3; 9 bases fit TRBD2. CDR3 length: 15 residues. Germline assignment: CDR1 SGHRS and CDR2 YFSETQ. J lost 5 bases, V lost 6 bases, and 10 bases had no gene match.

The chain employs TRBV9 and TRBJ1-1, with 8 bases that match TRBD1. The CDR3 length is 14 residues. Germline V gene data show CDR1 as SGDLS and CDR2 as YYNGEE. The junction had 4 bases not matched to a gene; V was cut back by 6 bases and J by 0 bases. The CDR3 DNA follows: TGTGCCAGCACCCGGACAGGGATGAACACTGAAGCTTTCTTT. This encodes CASTRTGMNTEAFF.

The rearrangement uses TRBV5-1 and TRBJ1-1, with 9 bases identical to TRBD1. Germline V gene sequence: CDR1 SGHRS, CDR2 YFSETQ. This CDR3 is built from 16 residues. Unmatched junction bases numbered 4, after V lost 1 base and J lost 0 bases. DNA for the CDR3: TGCGCCAGCAGCTTGATGGGACAGGGCTTGAACACTGAAGCTTTCTTT. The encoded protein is CASSLMGQGLNTEAFF.

The CDR3 protein is CASTGTGAYNEQFF. The CDR3 coding sequence is TGTGCCAGTACCGGGACAGGGGCCTACAATGAGCAGTTCTTC. The chain is built from TRBV19 and TRBJ2-1, with 10 bases matching TRBD1. The CDR3 covers 14 residues. V shed 7 bases and J 2 bases; nucleotides not matched to a gene: 2. Germline CDR1 LNHDA, CDR2 SQIVND (reference sequence).